The present T cell receptor (beta chain) was sequenced within a study of cytomegalovirus exposure and HLA in healthy donors. Findings and limits, study-wide: Researchers reported that three CMV-associated chains were confirmed in vitro as CMV antigen-specific.

Vbeta (60) and Jbeta (13) primers were used in the PCR. TCRdb keeps only in-frame clones here, not all; method: immunoSEQ multiplex PCR. The sample consists of around 110,000 clones, 60% to 70% of them appearing once. Of note for this clone: Its antigen is unknown.

Germline V gene sequence: CDR1 SGHAT, CDR2 FQNNGV. V lost 7 bases to trimming and J lost 4 bases, with 18 bases between them. This CDR3 is 15 amino acids long. The sequence derives from a woman in her thirties or forties in good health and CMV-seropositive. The chain employs TRBV11-2 and TRBJ2-3, with D perhaps TRBD1 (6 bases). Sequenced input: PBMCs. CDR3 nucleotide sequence: TGTGCCAGCACCCGGGTGGGGACAAGTTCAGATACGCAGTATTTT. Amino acid sequence: CASTRVGTSSDTQYF. The variable domain in full, with the rest retrieved from reference TRBV11-2 and TRBJ2-3, is EAGVAQSPRYKIIEKRQSVAFWCNPISGHATLYWYQQILGQGPKLLIQFQNNGVVDDSQLPKDRFSAERLKGVDSTLKIQPAKLEDSAVYLCASTRVGTSSDTQYFGPGTRLTVL.